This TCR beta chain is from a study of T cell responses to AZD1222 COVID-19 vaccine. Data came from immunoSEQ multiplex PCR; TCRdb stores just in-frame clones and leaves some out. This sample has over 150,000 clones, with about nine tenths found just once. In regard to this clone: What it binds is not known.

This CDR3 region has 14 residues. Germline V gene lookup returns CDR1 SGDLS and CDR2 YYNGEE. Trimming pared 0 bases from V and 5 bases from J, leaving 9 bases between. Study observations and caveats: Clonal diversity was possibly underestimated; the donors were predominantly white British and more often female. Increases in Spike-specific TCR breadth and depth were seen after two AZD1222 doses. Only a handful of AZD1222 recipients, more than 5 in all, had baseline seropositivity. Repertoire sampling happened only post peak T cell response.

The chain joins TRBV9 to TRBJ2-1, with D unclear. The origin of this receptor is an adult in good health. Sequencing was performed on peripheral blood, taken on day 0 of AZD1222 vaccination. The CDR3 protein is CASSVVNGNNEQFF. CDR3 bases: TGTGCCAGCAGCGTAGTAAACGGAAACAATGAGCAGTTCTTC.